Below, 8 T cell receptor beta chains from the same sample are listed, as sequenced in a study of cytomegalovirus exposure and HLA in healthy donors. Some clones are missing from TCRdb's copy, which holds only in-frame ones; the method was immunoSEQ multiplex PCR. The sample shows 110,000 to 150,000 clones, about 94% of them seen only once. The sequenced sample consisted of PBMCs. The receptors here all came from a man aged 18 to 29 in good health and CMV-seropositive.

The chain combines TRBV10-2 with TRBJ2-7; 11 bases agree with TRBD2. This CDR3 has 14 residues. CDR1 and CDR2 (germline): WSHSY, SAAADI. The CDR3 DNA reads TGCGCAGCTAGTGGGACTAGCGGAGTCTACGAGCAGTACTTC. Residues: CAASGTSGVYEQYF.

The chain uses TRBV2 and TRBJ1-4; the D gene is possibly TRBD1 (6 bases). Germline CDR1 is SNHLY and CDR2 is FYNNEI. The CDR3 spans 16 residues. V was pared by 8 bases and J by 5 bases, with 21 bases between. Written as DNA, the CDR3 is TGTGCCAGCGGGGCTGGGGGGGCGAGGTCGAATGAAAAACTGTTTTTT. Translated, it gives CASGAGGARSNEKLFF.

Only one count was recorded for this clone. This chain uses TRBV19 with TRBJ1-2; 7 nucleotides align to TRBD1. The germline gives CDR1 LNHDA, CDR2 SQIVND (reference sequence). This CDR3 is 14 amino acids long. The ends lost 5 bases at V and 1 base at J; junction bases unmatched: 4. The CDR3: CASSVQGNNYGYTF. In DNA form, the CDR3 reads TGTGCCAGTAGTGTACAGGGGAATAACTATGGCTACACCTTC.

The chain links TRBV28 to TRBJ2-1; TRBD1 agrees at 7 bases. CDR1 is MDHEN, CDR2 SYDVKM, per germline. V lost 1 base to trimming and J lost 7 bases; unmatched junction nucleotides: 16. The CDR3 spans 18 residues. The CDR3: CASSLLTTGQGERNEQFF. The CDR3 DNA follows: TGTGCCAGCAGTTTATTAACTACGGGGCAGGGGGAGAGGAATGAGCAGTTCTTC.

The V gene is TRBV5-1, the J gene TRBJ2-7, with 10 bases lining up with TRBD2. The V gene's germline CDR1 is SGHRS and CDR2 YFSETQ. Trimming at V came to 0 bases and at J to 2 bases, leaving 2 bases not matched to a gene. This CDR3 region has 15 residues. CDR3 nucleotide sequence: TGCGCCAGCAGCTTGGAAGCGGGAGGGCCCTACGAGCAGTACTTC. Translating gives CASSLEAGGPYEQYF.

This chain connects TRBV5-6 to TRBJ1-3; the match to TRBD1 covers 8 bases. Germline CDR1 is SGHDT and CDR2 is YYEEEE. This CDR3 is 14 amino acids long. Trimming took 3 bases from V and 4 from J; bases not matched to a gene: 3. CDR3 amino acids: CASSSWTGGNTIYF. The CDR3 DNA is TGTGCCAGCAGCTCCTGGACAGGGGGAAACACCATATATTTT.

This clone was detected once. The genes are TRBV28 and TRBJ1-2; D is unresolved. Trimming removed 2 bases from V and 5 bases from J, with 12 bases in between. This CDR3 is 14 amino acids long. CDR1 MDHEN and CDR2 SYDVKM come from the germline V gene. CDR3 sequence reads: CASSLIVGRYGYTF. DNA of the CDR3: TGTGCCAGCAGTTTAATTGTCGGCAGGTATGGCTACACCTTC.

The chain employs TRBV6-5 and TRBJ1-4, with 7 nucleotides matching TRBD1. The CDR3 covers 13 residues. Germline assignment: CDR1 MNHEY and CDR2 SVGAGI. Trimming took 5 bases from V and 6 from J; bases not matched to a gene: 3. The CDR3 protein is CASSGQGDEKLFF. As DNA, the CDR3 is TGTGCCAGCAGTGGGCAGGGGGATGAAAAACTGTTTTTT.